A selection of T cell receptor beta chains follows, all from one sample in a study of blood T cell repertoires in COVID-19. Libraries were prepared by immunoSEQ multiplex PCR; TCRdb keeps only in-frame clonotypes and omits some of them. Of around 68,000 clones listed, 65% to 90% are singletons. Sequencing used peripheral blood. These receptors came from a man older than 75 with acute or convalescent COVID-19. The CDR3 runs from the conserved cysteine through the conserved F or W. The order of the fields is J gene, D gene, clone size, V gene, CDR3 DNA, CDR3 protein. D genes are given only for firm matches. Clone size is stated in some rows and not others, as once, few, many or a class when expanded.

J: TRBJ2-7
D: -
size: -
V: TRBV2
DNA: TGTGCCAGCAGACAGGGAGCTATGAACGAGCAGTACTTC
CDR3: CASRQGAMNEQYF

J: TRBJ1-2
D: -
size: once
V: TRBV3-1/TRBV3-2
DNA: TGTGCCAGCAGCCAAGCCGGTTCCAGGGTTATAGGTGGCTACACCTTC
CDR3: CASSQAGSRVIGGYTF

J: TRBJ1-5
D: -
size: -
V: TRBV19
DNA: TGTGCCAGTAGTGTATACTCACAGGGTAGTCAGCAGCCCCAGCATTTT
CDR3: CASSVYSQGSQQPQHF

J: TRBJ1-6
D: -
size: -
V: TRBV6-5
DNA: TGTGCCAGCAAACAGGGCTCCTATAATTCACCCCTCCACTTT
CDR3: CASKQGSYNSPLHF

J: TRBJ1-3
D: -
size: -
V: TRBV5-5
DNA: TGTGCCAGCAGCTTGGGGTTAGCGATGGGTTCTGGAAACACCATATATTTT
CDR3: CASSLGLAMGSGNTIYF

J: TRBJ2-2
D: -
size: -
V: TRBV7-9
DNA: TGTGCCAGCAGCTTGGGGGAGCGGGCGCACACCGGGGAGCTGTTTTTT
CDR3: CASSLGERAHTGELFF

J: TRBJ1-5
D: -
size: -
V: TRBV5-1
DNA: TGCGCCAGCAGCCCGACAGCTTCTAATCAACCCCAGCATTTT
CDR3: CASSPTASNQPQHF

J: TRBJ1-6
D: TRBD1
size: -
V: TRBV30
DNA: TGTGCCTGGAGGACCCGGGACAGGGATAATTCACCCCTCCACTTT
CDR3: CAWRTRDRDNSPLHF

J: TRBJ2-5
D: -
size: -
V: TRBV5-1
DNA: TGCGCCAGCAGCTCACCGGGACAAGGGGAGACCCAGTACTTC
CDR3: CASSSPGQGETQYF

J: TRBJ2-7
D: -
size: -
V: TRBV11-2
DNA: TGTGCCAGCAGCCCCTTGCAGGCGTACTACGAGCAGTACTTC
CDR3: CASSPLQAYYEQYF

J: TRBJ1-5
D: TRBD1
size: -
V: TRBV28
DNA: TGTGCCAGCAGTCTCGCCGACAGGGTCGAGCAGCCCCAGCATTTT
CDR3: CASSLADRVEQPQHF

J: TRBJ2-2
D: TRBD1
size: -
V: TRBV11-2
DNA: TGTGCCAGCAGCACCGCCGGGACAGCGAATACGAACACCGGGGAGCTGTTTTTT
CDR3: CASSTAGTANTNTGELFF

J: TRBJ2-2
D: TRBD2
size: -
V: TRBV24-1
DNA: TGTGTCACCAGTGATTCGGGACTAGCGGGAGGAGCCGGGGAGCTGTTTTTT
CDR3: CVTSDSGLAGGAGELFF

J: TRBJ2-5
D: -
size: once
V: TRBV6-6
DNA: TGTGCCAGCAGTTCGGGGGATCGGGAGACCCAGTACTTC
CDR3: CASSSGDRETQYF

J: TRBJ2-7
D: TRBD2
size: once
V: TRBV5-1
DNA: TGCGCCAGCAGCTCCCCCGCGGGAGGTACTTTCGCGTACGAGCAGTACTTC
CDR3: CASSSPAGGTFAYEQYF

J: TRBJ2-1
D: TRBD2
size: -
V: TRBV5-4
DNA: TGTGCCAGCAGCAGCGAGCGGGAGACCCACAATGAGCAGTTCTTC
CDR3: CASSSERETHNEQFF

J: TRBJ2-3
D: TRBD2
size: -
V: TRBV27
DNA: TGTGCCAGCAAGACTAGCGGGACAGATACGCAGTATTTT
CDR3: CASKTSGTDTQYF

J: TRBJ1-5
D: -
size: -
V: TRBV5-1
DNA: TGCGCCAGCAGCTTGAAACACGGGACACCCTATAGCAATCAGCCCCAGCATTTT
CDR3: CASSLKHGTPYSNQPQHF

J: TRBJ2-3
D: TRBD1
size: -
V: TRBV5-6
DNA: TGTGCCAGCAGCGGGCTAGGGACAGGGAGCACAGATACGCAGTATTTT
CDR3: CASSGLGTGSTDTQYF

J: TRBJ2-7
D: TRBD1
size: -
V: TRBV7-2
DNA: TGTGCCAGCAGCTTAGTGACAGGGGGCGGCTACGAGCAGTACTTC
CDR3: CASSLVTGGGYEQYF

J: TRBJ2-6
D: -
size: -
V: TRBV10-3
DNA: TGTGCCATCAGGGGAGGAGACTCTGGGGCCAACGTCCTGACTTTC
CDR3: CAIRGGDSGANVLTF

J: TRBJ1-2
D: TRBD1
size: -
V: TRBV16
DNA: TGTGCCAGCAGCCAATCAAGGGACAGCTATGGCTACACCTTC
CDR3: CASSQSRDSYGYTF

J: TRBJ1-2
D: TRBD1
size: -
V: TRBV6-2/TRBV6-3
DNA: TGTGCCAGCAGTTACTCGACAGGGTTCGGCTACACCTTC
CDR3: CASSYSTGFGYTF

J: TRBJ1-3
D: -
size: -
V: TRBV30
DNA: TGTGCCTGGAGAGCCTCTGGAAACACCATATATTTT
CDR3: CAWRASGNTIYF

J: TRBJ1-5
D: -
size: -
V: TRBV2
DNA: TGTGCCAGCAGTGAAGAGGGCTCGGGACAGCCCCAGCATTTT
CDR3: CASSEEGSGQPQHF

J: TRBJ2-3
D: -
size: -
V: TRBV9
DNA: TGTGCCAGCAGCGTAGGAGGGTTGGCAGATACGCAGTATTTT
CDR3: CASSVGGLADTQYF

J: TRBJ2-1
D: -
size: -
V: TRBV7-2
DNA: TGTGCCAGCAGCTACCCGGGGTCGCGGGGCAATGAGCAGTTCTTC
CDR3: CASSYPGSRGNEQFF

J: TRBJ2-3
D: -
size: -
V: TRBV6-1
DNA: TGTGCCAGCAGTGAAGATAGGGTAGGGGGCACAGATACGCAGTATTTT
CDR3: CASSEDRVGGTDTQYF

J: TRBJ2-5
D: TRBD2
size: -
V: TRBV4-3
DNA: TGCGCCAGCAGCCAAGGGACTAGCGGGCTGCAAGAGACCCAGTACTTC
CDR3: CASSQGTSGLQETQYF

J: TRBJ1-1
D: -
size: few
V: TRBV7-2
DNA: TGTGCCAGCAGCTTAGCGCAGGGTAGAGCTGAAGCTTTCTTT
CDR3: CASSLAQGRAEAFF

J: TRBJ2-5
D: -
size: few
V: TRBV14
DNA: TGTGCCAGCAGCCCCAGGGGTACTATAGAGACCCAGTACTTC
CDR3: CASSPRGTIETQYF

J: TRBJ1-2
D: -
size: -
V: TRBV2
DNA: TGTGCCAGCAGTGCGGAGGAAGGCTACACCTTC
CDR3: CASSAEEGYTF

J: TRBJ2-3
D: -
size: -
V: TRBV7-8
DNA: TGTGCCAGCAGCTCCTCGGGAGTAGATACGCAGTATTTT
CDR3: CASSSSGVDTQYF

J: TRBJ2-1
D: TRBD2
size: -
V: TRBV9
DNA: TGTGCCAGCAGCGCGACTAGCGTGGGGTCCTACAATGAGCAGTTCTTC
CDR3: CASSATSVGSYNEQFF

J: TRBJ2-5
D: TRBD2
size: -
V: TRBV7-9
DNA: TGTGCCAGCAGCCCCGGGGAGGGGCGGGAGACCCAGTACTTC
CDR3: CASSPGEGRETQYF

J: TRBJ2-7
D: -
size: -
V: TRBV19
DNA: TGTGCCAGTAGTCCAGACAGCGTTACCTACGAGCAGTACTTC
CDR3: CASSPDSVTYEQYF

J: TRBJ2-2
D: TRBD2
size: -
V: TRBV7-2
DNA: TGTGCCAGCAGCTTAGGGGCAGCGGGGTGGACCGGGGAGCTGTTTTTT
CDR3: CASSLGAAGWTGELFF

J: TRBJ1-2
D: TRBD1
size: -
V: TRBV9
DNA: TGTGCCAGCAGCGTAGGTAGGACAGGGGCTATCTATGGCTACACCTTC
CDR3: CASSVGRTGAIYGYTF

J: TRBJ1-5
D: -
size: -
V: TRBV22-1
DNA: TGTCCTGGGAGCGCACGGGCCAGGGGTGGCAATCAGCCCCAGCATTTT
CDR3: CPGSARARGGNQPQHF

J: TRBJ2-7
D: -
size: -
V: TRBV28
DNA: TGTGCCAGCAGTCCCATGACAACCTACGAGCAGTACTTC
CDR3: CASSPMTTYEQYF

J: TRBJ1-1
D: TRBD1
size: -
V: TRBV2
DNA: TGTGCCAGCAGCCTGACACAGGGGGGGACTGAAGCTTTCTTT
CDR3: CASSLTQGGTEAFF

J: TRBJ2-5
D: -
size: -
V: TRBV6-5
DNA: TGTGCCAGCAGTTACTCGGGCGGGTTCACGCAAGAGACCCAGTACTTC
CDR3: CASSYSGGFTQETQYF

J: TRBJ2-1
D: TRBD2
size: -
V: TRBV5-1
DNA: TGCGCCACCACTCTAGCGGGAGGATTATACAATGAGCAGTTCTTC
CDR3: CATTLAGGLYNEQFF

J: TRBJ2-7
D: TRBD2
size: -
V: TRBV7-2
DNA: TGTGCCAGCAGCTTAGTTGCGGGAGGACGGAACTACGAGCAGTACTTC
CDR3: CASSLVAGGRNYEQYF

J: TRBJ1-6
D: -
size: few
V: TRBV6-5
DNA: TGTGCCAGCAGGGACAGATATAATTCACCCCTCCACTTT
CDR3: CASRDRYNSPLHF

J: TRBJ1-2
D: -
size: -
V: TRBV29-1
DNA: TGCAGCGTTGGACAGAACTATGGCTACACCTTC
CDR3: CSVGQNYGYTF

J: TRBJ2-7
D: -
size: -
V: TRBV15
DNA: TGTGCCACCAGCGGGAGCACCTGGCCCTCCTACGAGCAGTACTTC
CDR3: CATSGSTWPSYEQYF

J: TRBJ2-1
D: -
size: -
V: TRBV1
DNA: TGCACCAGCAGCCAGGCCGCCCTACTCTCGTGCGGGCGGGTTCTTTACAATGAGCAGTTCTTC
CDR3: CTSSQAALLSCGRVLYNEQFF

J: TRBJ1-1
D: TRBD1
size: -
V: TRBV5-5
DNA: TGTGCCAGCTCGACCGGGACAGCAAAGAACACTGAAGCTTTCTTT
CDR3: CASSTGTAKNTEAFF

J: TRBJ2-3
D: TRBD2
size: -
V: TRBV2
DNA: TGTGCCAGCAGTGGGACTAGCATCGCAGATACGCAGTATTTT
CDR3: CASSGTSIADTQYF

J: TRBJ2-7
D: -
size: once
V: TRBV19
DNA: TGTGCCAGTAGGCGGGGACGGGACTTCTCCTACGAGCAGTACTTC
CDR3: CASRRGRDFSYEQYF

J: TRBJ2-1
D: TRBD1
size: -
V: TRBV19
DNA: TGTGCCAGTAGCCCGGGACAGGGGGTCGGCGAGCAGTTCTTC
CDR3: CASSPGQGVGEQFF

J: TRBJ1-6
D: -
size: -
V: TRBV6-5
DNA: TGTGCCAGCAGTTACGGGGCAGCAATCAATTCACCCCTCCACTTT
CDR3: CASSYGAAINSPLHF

J: TRBJ2-7
D: -
size: -
V: TRBV3-1/TRBV3-2
DNA: TGTGCCAGCAGCCAAGCTAGGTCGTACGAGCAGTACTTC
CDR3: CASSQARSYEQYF

J: TRBJ1-2
D: -
size: -
V: TRBV24-1
DNA: TGTGCCACCAGTGATCGAACAGGGAACTATGGCTACACCTTC
CDR3: CATSDRTGNYGYTF